This T cell receptor beta chain stems from a study of blood T cell repertoires in COVID-19. Study-level information: Sources were T cells, B-cell-depleted T cells, or PBMCs; the material itself was cDNA or gDNA.

As processed by the authors: Amplifying reference gene primers gave estimates of nucleated cell counts. Only in-frame clones appear in the TCRdb table, and some are missing; sequencing was by immunoSEQ multiplex PCR. V and J calls plus clone size are reproduced from that table; the DNA served to infer D and trimming. The sample holds around 100,000 clones, approximately 84% seen once. The CDR3 is 16 residues long. Per germline, CDR1 MDHEN and CDR2 SYDVKM. J was trimmed by 4 bases and V by 2 bases; bases with no gene match: 10. Sequencing was carried out using peripheral blood. The chain recombines TRBV28 with TRBJ1-1; 7 positions match TRBD1. This TCR came from a woman between 55 and 75 years old with acute or convalescent COVID-19. The CDR3 DNA sequence: TGTGCCAGCAGTTTAGTCGCAGGGGGAACCCTCACTGAAGCTTTCTTT. Its translation is CASSLVAGGTLTEAFF.